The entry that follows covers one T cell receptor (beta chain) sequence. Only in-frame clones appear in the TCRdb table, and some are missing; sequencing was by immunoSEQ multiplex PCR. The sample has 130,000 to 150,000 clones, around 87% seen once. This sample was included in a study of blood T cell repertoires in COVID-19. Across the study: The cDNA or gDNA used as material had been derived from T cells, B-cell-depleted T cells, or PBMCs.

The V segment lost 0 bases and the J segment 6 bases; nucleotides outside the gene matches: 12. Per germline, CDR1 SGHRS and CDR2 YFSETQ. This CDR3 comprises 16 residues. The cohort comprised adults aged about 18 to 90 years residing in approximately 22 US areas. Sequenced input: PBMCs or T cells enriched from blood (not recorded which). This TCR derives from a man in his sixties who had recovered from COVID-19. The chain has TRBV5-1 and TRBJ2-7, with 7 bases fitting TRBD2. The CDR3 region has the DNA TGCGCCAGCAGCTTGGCCGGGCGGACTAGTCGAGCCGAGCAGTACTTC. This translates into CASSLAGRTSRAEQYF. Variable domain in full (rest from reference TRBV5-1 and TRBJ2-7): KAGVTQTPRYLIKTRGQQVTLSCSPISGHRSVSWYQQTPGQGLQFLFEYFSETQRNKGNFPGRFSGRQFSNSRSEMNVSTLELGDSALYLCASSLAGRTSRAEQYFGPGTRLTVT.